The 19 T cell receptor beta chains reported below all come from one sample, sequenced in a study of shared clonotypes between healthy human individuals. Here immunoSEQ multiplex PCR was the method, and the copy in TCRdb shows in-frame clones only, minus some. The sample includes 2.3 million or so clones, approximately 95% of them seen just once. The source material was naive CD4+ T cells from PBMCs. Subset described: CD45RA+ positively selected. The receptor set was obtained from a young man in good health. Some clones in this sample may be carry-over from other donors' samples.

The chain uses TRBV28 and TRBJ1-5; tentatively, D is TRBD1 (6 bases). With 4 bases removed from V and 0 bases from J, the gap between germline ends came to 10 bases. The length of the CDR3 is 15 residues. The germline CDR1 and CDR2 sequences are MDHEN and SYDVKM. The CDR3 reads CASSSDRRSNQPQHF. The CDR3 nucleotides read TGTGCCAGCAGTTCGGACAGACGTAGCAATCAGCCCCAGCATTTT.

Concerning this clone itself: Other DNA sequences in the sample encode the same CDR3. The J gene is TRBJ2-1, the V gene TRBV5-1; D ambiguous. The CDR3 extends over 11 amino acids. V was pared by 2 bases and J by 7 bases, with 4 bases between. Germline V CDR1 and CDR2: SGHRS, YFSETQ. CDR3 DNA: TGCGCCAGCAGCTTCTATAATGAGCAGTTCTTC. This sequence encodes CASSFYNEQFF.

This chain connects TRBV7-2 to TRBJ2-7, with TRBD2 matching 10 bases. Germline V gene lookup returns CDR1 SGHTA and CDR2 FQGNSA. This CDR3 spans 15 amino acids. The ends lost 2 bases at V and 6 bases at J; junction bases unmatched: 7. CDR3 coding DNA: TGTGCCAGCAGCTTATCCGGGACTAGCGTTTTCGAGCAGTACTTC. This codes for CASSLSGTSVFEQYF.

Here the CDR3 DNA reads TGTGCCAGCAGCACCCAGGGGGGCGGGGGAAACACCATATATTTT. Its protein product is CASSTQGGGGNTIYF. The chain has TRBV7-2 and TRBJ1-3; 7 bases agree with TRBD1. Per the germline V gene, CDR1 is SGHTA and CDR2 is FQGNSA. The trim removed 5 bases at V and 4 bases at J, leaving 8 bases unmatched. The CDR3 sequence is 15 residues long.

V is TRBV6-6 and J is TRBJ1-3; no clear D gene. CDR1 is MNHNY and CDR2 is SVGAGI in the germline V gene (reference sequence). The CDR3 is 12 amino acids. The V end lost 5 bases, the J end lost 7 bases, and 9 bases lay between the germline ends. The DNA of the CDR3 is TGTGCCAGCAGTACCCCCGGCAACACCATATATTTT. It is translated as CASSTPGNTIYF.

J is TRBJ1-3 and V is TRBV25-1; a weak D match, TRBD1 (6 bases). The V gene's germline CDR1 is MGHDK and CDR2 SYGVNS. The CDR3 loop spans 15 amino acids. V lost 8 bases to trimming and J lost 4 bases, with 18 bases between them. The chain's CDR3 is CASATSTGPGNTIYF. CDR3 coding DNA: TGTGCCAGCGCGACGAGCACAGGGCCCGGAAACACCATATATTTT.

This rearrangement joins TRBV7-3 to TRBJ2-2; D not certain. The CDR3 covers 15 residues. The V and J ends lost 2 bases and 4 bases respectively, with 11 bases between them. Germline CDR1 and CDR2: SGHTA and FQGTGA. CDR3 coding DNA: TGTGCCAGCAGCTTAGTCGCTCGGGCCACCGGGGAGCTGTTTTTT. This gives the protein CASSLVARATGELFF.

V usage is TRBV19 and J usage is TRBJ1-4; D ambiguous. The CDR3 length is 13 residues. Looked up from germline, CDR1 is LNHDA and CDR2 is SQIVND (reference sequence). V lost 1 base and J 7 bases, leaving 7 bases between the germline ends. In DNA form, the CDR3 reads TGTGCCAGTAGTATAGTCGCAGGTGAAAAACTGTTTTTT. It encodes CASSIVAGEKLFF.

As to this clone: Compared with germline, one end of the junction differs, possibly owing to a read error. The J gene is TRBJ2-7, the V gene TRBV4-2, with a tentative D call TRBD1 (6 bases). This CDR3 has 15 residues. The germline CDR1 and CDR2 sequences are LGHNA and YNFKEQ. CDR3 nucleotides: TGTGCCAGCGGCCAGGTGCACCAACAGGGCTACGAGCAGTACTTC. Protein product: CASGQVHQQGYEQYF.

The V call is TRBV7-6, the J call TRBJ1-5; D gene unclear. This CDR3 spans 14 amino acids. Germline V CDR1 and CDR2: SGHVS, FNYEAQ. V was shortened by 2 bases and J by 9 bases, with 14 bases between the two germline ends. CDR3 in DNA: TGTGCCAGCAGCTTAACGGCACGACCTTCGCCCCAGCATTTT. This gives the protein CASSLTARPSPQHF.

The chain employs TRBV4-3 and TRBJ2-3; D ambiguous. Deletions cut 0 bases from V and 5 bases from J, with 9 bases between. The CDR3 spans 14 residues. Germline V gene lookup returns CDR1 LGHNA and CDR2 YSLEER. The CDR3 nucleotides read TGCGCCAGCAGCCAAGAATTGTCGCAAGATACGCAGTATTTT. As protein: CASSQELSQDTQYF.

This clone was recorded only once. The chain has TRBV18 and TRBJ1-2; TRBD1 aligns across 8 bases. The germline V gene encodes CDR1 KGHSH and CDR2 LQKENI. The CDR3 spans 16 residues. Trimming at V came to 3 bases and at J to 1 base, leaving 7 bases not matched to a gene. CDR3 sequence: CASSPGQDTYNYGYTF. Written as DNA, the CDR3 is TGTGCCAGCTCACCGGGACAGGATACTTATAACTATGGCTACACCTTC.

CDR3 bases: TGTGCCATCAGTGAACAGGGGCCCACCGGGGAGCTGTTTTTT. Its translation: CAISEQGPTGELFF. V gene TRBV10-3 combines with J gene TRBJ2-2; 7 bases align to TRBD1. The CDR3 runs 14 residues. Germline V gives CDR1 ENHRY, CDR2 SYGVKD. The junction had 2 bases not matched to a gene; V was cut back by 3 bases and J by 4 bases.

This clone was detected once. The chain uses TRBV6-5 and TRBJ2-7; 7 nucleotides align to TRBD1. V lost 7 bases and J lost 5; bases outside the gene matches: 5. There are 12 residues in the CDR3. Germline CDR1 and CDR2: MNHEY and SVGAGI. CDR3 in amino acids: CASKPRGNEQYF. The CDR3 DNA reads TGTGCCAGCAAACCCAGGGGGAACGAGCAGTACTTC.

This chain joins TRBV2 and TRBJ2-2; 7 bases map to TRBD2. The CDR3 is 13 amino acids. V shed 6 bases and J 7 bases; nucleotides not matched to a gene: 5. Germline V CDR1 and CDR2: SNHLY, FYNNEI. The CDR3 nucleotides are TGTGCCAGCAGGCTAGCGGCTCACGGGGAGCTGTTTTTT. Protein sequence: CASRLAAHGELFF.

Note on this clone: Other DNA variants within this sample encode the same CDR3. The gene calls are TRBV9 and TRBJ1-5; 7 bases map to TRBD1. Germline V CDR1 and CDR2: SGDLS, YYNGEE. This CDR3 is built from 14 residues. V shed 2 bases and J 6 bases; nucleotides not matched to a gene: 5. The chain's CDR3 is CASSVTGAGQPQHF. In DNA, the CDR3 is TGTGCCAGCAGCGTCACAGGGGCGGGTCAGCCCCAGCATTTT.

The rearrangement joins TRBV27 to TRBJ2-3; 12 nucleotides match TRBD2. This CDR3 has 17 amino acids. In germline, CDR1 is MNHEY, CDR2 SMNVEV (reference sequence). The V gene end was trimmed by 5 bases and the J gene end by 1 base; junction bases not matched to a gene: 7. Here the CDR3 reads CASSRWTSGDGTDTQYF. CDR3 nucleotides: TGTGCCAGCAGTAGATGGACTAGCGGGGACGGCACAGATACGCAGTATTTT.

V gene TRBV28 combines with J gene TRBJ2-7, with 9 bases that match TRBD1. This CDR3 comprises 15 residues. After removal of 3 bases from V and 2 bases from J, the junction contained 5 bases not matched to a gene. CDR1 and CDR2 (germline): MDHEN, SYDVKM. DNA of the CDR3: TGTGCCAGCAGTTTTTGGGGACAGGGTGCCTACGAGCAGTACTTC. Residues: CASSFWGQGAYEQYF.

V gene TRBV11-3 combines with J gene TRBJ2-3; the D gene is possibly TRBD1 (6 bases). Germline lookup yields CDR1 SGHNT and CDR2 YENEEA. CDR3 size: 14 residues. The V gene lost 2 bases and the J gene lost 6 bases, with 12 bases spanning the gap. The DNA for the CDR3 is TGTGCCAGCAGCTTATCGGCAGGGGCCGATACGCAGTATTTT. Translation gives CASSLSAGADTQYF.